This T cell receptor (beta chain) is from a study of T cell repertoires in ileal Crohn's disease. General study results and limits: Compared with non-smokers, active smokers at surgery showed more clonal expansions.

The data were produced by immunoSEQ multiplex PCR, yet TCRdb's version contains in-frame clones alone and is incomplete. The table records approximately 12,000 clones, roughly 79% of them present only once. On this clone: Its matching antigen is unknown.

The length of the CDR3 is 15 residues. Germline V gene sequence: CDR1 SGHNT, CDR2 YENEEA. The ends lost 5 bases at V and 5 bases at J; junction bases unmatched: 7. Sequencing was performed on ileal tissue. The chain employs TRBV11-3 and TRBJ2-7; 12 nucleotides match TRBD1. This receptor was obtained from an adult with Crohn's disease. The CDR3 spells CASSTGQGADHEQYF. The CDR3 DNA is TGTGCCAGCAGCACGGGACAGGGGGCTGACCACGAGCAGTACTTC.